This entry lists 25 T cell receptor beta chains sequenced from one sample in a study of blood T cells in healthy people across ages. Sample-barcoded 5' priming and a J-beta primer mix drove a second PCR of roughly 6 to 12 cycles. MiXCR, run by TCRdb on the 5' RACE reads, gives a single entry per CDR3 protein. The table has about 970,000 distinct CDR3 sequences, approximately 50% seen once. Source material: blood. The receptor source for this set is a woman between 55 and 75 years old in good health.

There are a few counts of this clonotype. J is TRBJ2-3 and V is TRBV15; 10 nucleotides agree with TRBD2. Germline CDR1 reads LNHNV; CDR2 reads YYDKDF (reference sequence). The CDR3 extends over 17 amino acids. Trimming removed 2 bases from V and 0 bases from J; junction bases left unmatched: 5. CDR3 protein: CATSRTRTSGSTDTQYF. Written as DNA, the CDR3 is TGTGCCACCAGCAGAACCAGGACTAGCGGTAGCACAGATACGCAGTATTTT.

As DNA, the CDR3 is TGTGCCAGCAGCTTGGGGGACAGGTATAGGGACTACACCTTC. Its protein product is CASSLGDRYRDYTF. This chain uses TRBV7-9 with TRBJ1-2, with 8 positions matching TRBD1. Looked up from germline, CDR1 is SEHNR and CDR2 is FQNEAQ (reference sequence). With 3 bases clipped from V and 10 bases from J, the junction kept 10 bases outside the gene matches. This CDR3 has 14 amino acids.

The rearrangement uses TRBV19 and TRBJ2-5; no definite D call. The better agreement between TRBJ2-7 and the DNA end casts doubt on the J call. This CDR3 contains 14 residues. Germline V gives CDR1 LNHDA, CDR2 SQIVND (reference sequence). CDR3 in amino acids: CASSIRADSYEQYF. The CDR3, as DNA: TGTGCCAGTAGTATCCGGGCGGACTCCTACGAGCAGTACTTC.

This sequence joins TRBV5-1 and TRBJ2-1; the match to TRBD1 covers 9 bases. Per germline, CDR1 SGHRS and CDR2 YFSETQ. The CDR3 spans 14 residues. V dropped 4 bases and J dropped 8; count of bases not matched to a gene: 7. The CDR3, as DNA: TGCGCCAGCAGCCCTCGGGACAGGGCCTATGAGCAGTTCTTC. Protein sequence: CASSPRDRAYEQFF.

This clonotype was counted between two and nine times. This sequence joins TRBV5-1 and TRBJ2-5, with TRBD2 identical over 8 bases. Germline CDR1 reads SGHRS; CDR2 reads YFSETQ. This CDR3 is built from 16 residues. V lost 0 bases, J lost 0 bases, and 4 bases stayed unmatched. The CDR3 here is CASSLEGLGYQETQYF. The CDR3 DNA sequence: TGCGCCAGCAGCTTGGAGGGACTAGGGTACCAAGAGACCCAGTACTTC.

This clonotype was counted once. The chain employs TRBV27 and TRBJ2-1; D uncertain. The CDR3 extends over 13 amino acids. V was clipped by 5 bases and J by 0 bases, with 5 bases between them. The germline gives CDR1 MNHEY, CDR2 SMNVEV (reference sequence). In DNA, the CDR3 is TGTGCCAGCAGTGTCCGCTCCTACAATGAGCAGTTCTTC. Residues: CASSVRSYNEQFF.

The genes are TRBV9 and TRBJ2-2; weak D call: TRBD1 (5 bases). V lost 9 bases and J lost 5, with 17 bases in between. The CDR3 contains 14 residues. Germline V gives CDR1 SGDLS, CDR2 YYNGEE. The CDR3: CATCKTESTGELFF. The DNA for the CDR3 is TGTGCCACCTGCAAGACAGAGAGTACCGGGGAGCTGTTTTTT. Full variable domain (remainder filled in from reference TRBV9 and TRBJ2-2): DSGVTQTPKHLITATGQRVTLRCSPRSGDLSVYWYQQSLDQGLQFLIQYYNGEERAKGNILERFSAQQFPDLHSELNLSSLELGDSALYFCATCKTESTGELFFGEGSRLTVL.

This clonotype was observed many times. The chain couples TRBV11-2 to TRBJ2-7; a possible D gene is TRBD1 (5 bases). Germline CDR1 is SGHAT and CDR2 is FQNNGV. Trimming shortened V by 5 bases and J by 2 bases, and 16 bases separated the two germline ends. The CDR3 extends over 15 amino acids. CDR3 DNA: TGTGCCAGCAGCCAAGGGGCAGCGTCTACCTACGAGCAGTACTTC. Translation: CASSQGAASTYEQYF. The entire variable domain, with the rest obtained from reference TRBV11-2 and TRBJ2-7, is as follows: EAGVAQSPRYKIIEKRQSVAFWCNPISGHATLYWYQQILGQGPKLLIQFQNNGVVDDSQLPKDRFSAERLKGVDSTLKIQPAKLEDSAVYLCASSQGAASTYEQYFGPGTRLTVT.

The V gene is TRBV5-1, the J gene TRBJ2-5, with 10 bases that match TRBD2. The CDR3 totals 15 residues. CDR1 SGHRS and CDR2 YFSETQ come from the germline V gene. V lost 2 bases and J lost 11; bases outside the gene matches: 12. The CDR3 coding sequence is TGCGCCAGCAGCTTAGTATCTAGCGGGAGAGATGAGCAGTACTTC. Residues: CASSLVSSGRDEQYF.

The chain joins TRBV27 to TRBJ2-2; D is possibly TRBD1 or TRBD2 (5 bases each). This CDR3 region has 14 residues. Germline lookup yields CDR1 MNHEY and CDR2 SMNVEV (reference sequence). V was pared by 5 bases and J by 5 bases, with 12 bases between. The CDR3 DNA reads TGTGCCAGCAGTCAAAGAGGGGAAACCGGGGAGCTGTTTTTT. It codes for CASSQRGETGELFF.

The rearrangement uses TRBV9 and TRBJ2-7; D is possibly TRBD1 (7 bases). Trimming removed 3 bases from V and 2 bases from J, with 18 bases in between. The germline V gene has CDR1 SGDLS and CDR2 YYNGEE. This CDR3 region has 16 residues. The CDR3 here is CASSAGAGTETYEQYF. The CDR3 region has the DNA TGTGCCAGCAGCGCGGGAGCCGGGACAGAGACCTACGAGCAGTACTTC. Looking up the rest from reference TRBV9 and TRBJ2-7 gives the full variable domain: DSGVTQTPKHLITATGQRVTLRCSPRSGDLSVYWYQQSLDQGLQFLIQYYNGEERAKGNILERFSAQQFPDLHSELNLSSLELGDSALYFCASSAGAGTETYEQYFGPGTRLTVT.

This clonotype was observed a few times. The chain employs TRBV4-2 and TRBJ2-1, with 7 bases that match TRBD2. CDR3 length: 16 amino acids. The ends lost 4 bases at V and 0 bases at J; junction bases unmatched: 6. From germline, CDR1 is LGHNA and CDR2 YNFKEQ. The CDR3: CASSRGRESSYNEQFF. CDR3 nucleotide sequence: TGTGCCAGCAGCCGAGGGCGGGAGAGCTCCTACAATGAGCAGTTCTTC.

The chain is built from TRBV15 and TRBJ2-5; TRBD2 aligns across 14 bases. From germline, CDR1 is LNHNV and CDR2 YYDKDF (reference sequence). There are 14 residues in the CDR3. V shed 8 bases and J 11 bases; nucleotides not matched to a gene: 10. CDR3 residues: CATHRGTSGSEQYF. CDR3 nucleotide sequence: TGTGCCACCCATCGCGGGACTAGCGGGAGTGAGCAGTACTTC. Complete variable domain (other parts from reference TRBV15 and TRBJ2-5): DAMVIQNPRYQVTQFGKPVTLSCSQTLNHNVMYWYQQKSSQAPKLLFHYYDKDFNNEADTPDNFQSRRPNTSFCFLDIRSPGLGDTAMYLCATHRGTSGSEQYFGPGTRLLVL.

V usage is TRBV7-6 and J usage is TRBJ2-2; tentative D call: TRBD2 (6 bases). This CDR3 spans 14 amino acids. V was trimmed by 5 bases and J by 6 bases, leaving 13 bases between them. The germline CDR1 and CDR2 sequences are SGHVS and FNYEAQ. This CDR3 reads CASSPSVQPGELFF. CDR3 nucleotides: TGTGCCAGCAGCCCTAGCGTACAGCCCGGGGAGCTGTTTTTT.

The chain combines TRBV5-1 with TRBJ1-2; 8 bases are a match to TRBD1. There are 17 residues in the CDR3. V dropped 4 bases and J dropped 2; count of bases not matched to a gene: 13. Germline V CDR1 and CDR2: SGHRS, YFSETQ. The CDR3 DNA sequence: TGCGCCAGCAGCGGAGGAACCGGACAGGGAAGGAACTATGGCTACACCTTC. It specifies CASSGGTGQGRNYGYTF.

J is TRBJ2-7 and V is TRBV7-3; TRBD1 agrees at 9 bases. The CDR3 consists of 15 residues. Germline V gene data show CDR1 as SGHTA and CDR2 as FQGTGA. The trim removed 5 bases at V and 3 bases at J, leaving 8 bases unmatched. CDR3 amino acids: CASSVGQGPFYEQYF. The CDR3 DNA reads as TGTGCCAGCAGCGTCGGACAGGGGCCCTTCTACGAGCAGTACTTC. The full variable domain, rest sourced from reference TRBV7-3 and TRBJ2-7, is GAGVSQTPSNKVTEKGKYVELRCDPISGHTALYWYRQSLGQGPEFLIYFQGTGAADDSGLPNDRFFAVRPEGSVSTLKIQRTERGDSAVYLCASSVGQGPFYEQYFGPGTRLTVT.

The chain couples TRBV13 to TRBJ1-2, with D maybe TRBD1 (5 bases). CDR1 is PRHDT and CDR2 is FYEKMQ in the germline V gene (reference sequence). V was trimmed by 0 bases and J by 4 bases, leaving 15 bases between them. There are 16 residues in the CDR3. The CDR3 sequence is CASSLGGPTALYGYTF. CDR3 DNA sequence: TGTGCCAGCAGCTTAGGGGGACCGACAGCCCTCTATGGCTACACCTTC.

A word on this clonotype: Germline and junction disagree at one end, which may indicate a read error. The chain uses TRBV27 and TRBJ2-7; no definite D call. Germline CDR1 reads MNHEY; CDR2 reads SMNVEV (reference sequence). There are 14 residues in the CDR3. The CDR3 sequence is CASGPSRHSDEQYF. DNA of the CDR3: TGTGCCAGCGGCCCCTCACGCCACTCCGACGAGCAGTACTTC.

V usage is TRBV28 and J usage is TRBJ2-7; D is undetermined. CDR3 length: 11 amino acids. CDR1 and CDR2 (germline): MDHEN, SYDVKM. The V end lost 5 bases, the J end lost 4 bases, and 6 bases lay between the germline ends. The CDR3 bases are TGTGCCAGCAGTACCCAGTACGAGCAGTACTTC. Protein product: CASSTQYEQYF.

This chain uses TRBV12-3 or TRBV12-4 with TRBJ2-4, with 8 bases identical to TRBD1. CDR3 size: 15 residues. The ends lost 5 bases at V and 15 bases at J; junction bases unmatched: 18. The CDR3 DNA reads as TGTGCCAGCAGTCCACCGGGACAGGAAAAATACGAGCGGTACTTC. It codes for CASSPPGQEKYERYF.

Details on this clonotype: A read error may produce the germline difference seen at one junction end. The rearrangement links TRBV7-2 to TRBJ2-1; 11 bases align to TRBD2. The CDR3 length is 17 residues. Germline V lookup: CDR1 SGHTA, CDR2 FQGNSA. CDR3 in amino acids: CASSLRRTSGPHNEQFF. CDR3 coding DNA: TGTGCCAGTAGCTTAAGGCGGACTAGCGGGCCCCACAATGAGCAGTTCTTC. Based on the CDR3 plus reference TRBV7-2 and TRBJ2-1, the full variable domain is GAGVSQSPSNKVTEKGKDVELRCDPISGHTALYWYRQSLGQGLEFLIYFQGNSAPDKSGLPSDRFSAERTGGSVSTLTIQRTQQEDSAVYLCASSLRRTSGPHNEQFFGPGTRLTVL.

V is TRBV7-2 and J is TRBJ2-1; 8 positions match TRBD2. Per germline, CDR1 SGHTA and CDR2 FQGNSA. Unmatched junction bases numbered 8, after V lost 7 bases and J lost 6 bases. This CDR3 region has 14 residues. CDR3 coding DNA: TGTGCCAGCAAACCAGCGGGAGTTCTCAATGAGCAGTTCTTC. This gives the protein CASKPAGVLNEQFF.

The J gene is TRBJ1-2, the V gene TRBV11-2; the D gene is possibly TRBD1 (6 bases). The ends were cut back, 1 base at V and 6 bases at J, with 12 bases in the middle. There are 14 residues in the CDR3. CDR1 SGHAT and CDR2 FQNNGV come from the germline V gene. CDR3 region: CASSLGGGRDGYTF. CDR3 in DNA: TGTGCCAGCAGCTTAGGGGGGGGCCGGGATGGCTACACCTTC. The full variable domain, in which reference TRBV11-2 and TRBJ1-2 provide the parts outside the CDR3, is EAGVAQSPRYKIIEKRQSVAFWCNPISGHATLYWYQQILGQGPKLLIQFQNNGVVDDSQLPKDRFSAERLKGVDSTLKIQPAKLEDSAVYLCASSLGGGRDGYTFGSGTRLTVV.

V usage is TRBV3-1 and J usage is TRBJ2-4; maybe TRBD2 (6 bases). The CDR3 is 16 residues long. From germline, CDR1 is LGHDT and CDR2 YNNKEL (reference sequence). V was pared by 5 bases and J by 2 bases, with 16 bases between. The CDR3 is CASSTLDGSTKNIQYF. The CDR3 nucleotides are TGTGCCAGCAGCACCCTGGACGGGAGTACCAAAAACATTCAGTACTTC.

The rearrangement links TRBV5-1 to TRBJ1-1; D is unresolved. V was clipped by 3 bases and J by 3 bases, with 15 bases between them. In germline, CDR1 is SGHRS, CDR2 YFSETQ. The CDR3 consists of 15 residues. The CDR3 nucleotides read TGCGCCAGCAGCTCTACAGACCCTGGGGACACTGAAGCTTTCTTT. As protein: CASSSTDPGDTEAFF. The entire variable domain, with the rest obtained from reference TRBV5-1 and TRBJ1-1, is as follows: KAGVTQTPRYLIKTRGQQVTLSCSPISGHRSVSWYQQTPGQGLQFLFEYFSETQRNKGNFPGRFSGRQFSNSRSEMNVSTLELGDSALYLCASSSTDPGDTEAFFGQGTRLTVV.